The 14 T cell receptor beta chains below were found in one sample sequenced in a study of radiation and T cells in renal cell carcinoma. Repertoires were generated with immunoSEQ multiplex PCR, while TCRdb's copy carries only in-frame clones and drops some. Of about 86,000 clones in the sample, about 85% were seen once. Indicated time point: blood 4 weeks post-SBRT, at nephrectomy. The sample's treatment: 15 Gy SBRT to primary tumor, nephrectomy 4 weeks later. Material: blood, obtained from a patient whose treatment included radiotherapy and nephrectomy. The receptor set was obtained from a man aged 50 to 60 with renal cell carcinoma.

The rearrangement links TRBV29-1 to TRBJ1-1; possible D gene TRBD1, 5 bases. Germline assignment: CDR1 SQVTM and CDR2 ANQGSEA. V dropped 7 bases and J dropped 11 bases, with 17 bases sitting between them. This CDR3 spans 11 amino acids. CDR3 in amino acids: CSGRGGGAAFF. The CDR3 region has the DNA TGCAGCGGACGGGGGGGAGGGGCGGCTTTCTTT.

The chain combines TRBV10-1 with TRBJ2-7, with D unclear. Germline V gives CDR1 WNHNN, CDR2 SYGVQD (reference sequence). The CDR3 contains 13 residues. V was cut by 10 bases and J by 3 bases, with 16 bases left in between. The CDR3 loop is CAIRAESYYEQYF. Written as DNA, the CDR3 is TGCGCCATCCGGGCCGAATCGTACTACGAGCAGTACTTC.

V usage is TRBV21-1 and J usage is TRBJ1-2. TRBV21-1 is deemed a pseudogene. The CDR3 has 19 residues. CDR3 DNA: TGTGCCAGCAGCAAAGCCTTATTTTGGTCGGGGGGAGGTGGATATGGCTACACCTTC. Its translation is CASSKALFWSGGGGYGYTF.

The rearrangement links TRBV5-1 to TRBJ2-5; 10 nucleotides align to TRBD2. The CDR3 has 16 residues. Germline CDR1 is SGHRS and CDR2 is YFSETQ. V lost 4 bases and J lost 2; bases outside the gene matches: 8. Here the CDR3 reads CASSPRTSGYQETQYF. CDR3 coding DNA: TGCGCCAGCAGCCCCCGGACTAGCGGATATCAAGAGACCCAGTACTTC.

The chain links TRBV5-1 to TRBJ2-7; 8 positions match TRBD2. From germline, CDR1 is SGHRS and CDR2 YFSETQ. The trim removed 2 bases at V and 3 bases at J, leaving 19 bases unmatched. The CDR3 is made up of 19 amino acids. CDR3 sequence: CASSFSRGGLSSRFYEQYF. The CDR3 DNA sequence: TGCGCCAGCAGCTTCTCCCGGGGGGGGCTATCGTCTCGCTTCTACGAGCAGTACTTC.

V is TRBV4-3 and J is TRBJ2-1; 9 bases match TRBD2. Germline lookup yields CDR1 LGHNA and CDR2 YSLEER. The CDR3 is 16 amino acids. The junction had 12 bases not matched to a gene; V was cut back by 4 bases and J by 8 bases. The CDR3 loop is CASSRLGLAGPDEQFF. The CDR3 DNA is TGCGCCAGCAGCCGCCTGGGGCTAGCGGGGCCCGATGAGCAGTTCTTC.

CDR3 in amino acids: CSVVIGGHPDTQYF. CDR3 in DNA: TGCAGCGTGGTCATAGGGGGGCACCCAGATACGCAGTATTTT. The chain recombines TRBV29-1 with TRBJ2-3; D could derive from TRBD1 or TRBD2 (6 bases each). Trimming pared 6 bases from V and 4 bases from J, leaving 17 bases between. In germline, CDR1 is SQVTM, CDR2 ANQGSEA. This CDR3 is built from 14 residues.

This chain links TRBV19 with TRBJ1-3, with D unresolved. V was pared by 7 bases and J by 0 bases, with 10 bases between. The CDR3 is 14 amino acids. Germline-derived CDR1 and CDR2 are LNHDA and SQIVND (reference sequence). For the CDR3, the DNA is TGTGCCAGTACCGGTGCGGGCTCTGGAAACACCATATATTTT. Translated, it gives CASTGAGSGNTIYF.

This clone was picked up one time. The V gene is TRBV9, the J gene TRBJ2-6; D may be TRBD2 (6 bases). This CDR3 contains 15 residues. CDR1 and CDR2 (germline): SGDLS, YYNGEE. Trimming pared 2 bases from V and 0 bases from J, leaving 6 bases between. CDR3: CASSVGGSGANVLTF. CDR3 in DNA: TGTGCCAGCAGCGTGGGGGGCTCTGGGGCCAACGTCCTGACTTTC.

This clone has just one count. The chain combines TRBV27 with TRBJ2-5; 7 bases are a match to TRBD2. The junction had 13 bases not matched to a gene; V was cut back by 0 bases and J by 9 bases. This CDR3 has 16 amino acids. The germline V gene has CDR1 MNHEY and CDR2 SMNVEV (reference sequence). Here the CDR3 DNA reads TGTGCCAGCAGTTTATCCTCTCCGGGACTCGCGGGGGCCCAGTACTTC. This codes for CASSLSSPGLAGAQYF.

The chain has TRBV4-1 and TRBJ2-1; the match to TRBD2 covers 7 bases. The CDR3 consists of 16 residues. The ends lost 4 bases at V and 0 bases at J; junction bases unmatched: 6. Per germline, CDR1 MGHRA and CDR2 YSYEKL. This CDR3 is CASSRTSASSYNEQFF. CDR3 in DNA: TGCGCCAGCAGCCGAACTAGCGCGAGCTCCTACAATGAGCAGTTCTTC.

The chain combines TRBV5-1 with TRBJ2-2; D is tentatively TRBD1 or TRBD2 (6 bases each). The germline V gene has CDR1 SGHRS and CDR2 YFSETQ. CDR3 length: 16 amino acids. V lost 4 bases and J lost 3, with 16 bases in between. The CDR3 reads CASSASYGGHTGELFF. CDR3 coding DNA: TGCGCCAGCAGCGCCTCGTATGGGGGGCACACCGGGGAGCTGTTTTTT.

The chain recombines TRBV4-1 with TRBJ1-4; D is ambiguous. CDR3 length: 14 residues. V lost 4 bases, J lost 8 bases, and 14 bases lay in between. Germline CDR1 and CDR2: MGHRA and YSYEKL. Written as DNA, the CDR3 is TGCGCCAGCAGCCGGATTGGGGTACGGGAAAAACTGTTTTTT. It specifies CASSRIGVREKLFF.

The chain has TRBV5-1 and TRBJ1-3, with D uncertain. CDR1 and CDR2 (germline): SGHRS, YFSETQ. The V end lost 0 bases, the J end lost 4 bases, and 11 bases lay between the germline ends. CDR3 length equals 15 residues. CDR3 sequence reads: CASSLGLAPGNTIYF. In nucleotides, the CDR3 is TGCGCCAGCAGCTTGGGTCTCGCGCCGGGAAACACCATATATTTT.